A single sample gave rise to the 19 T cell receptor beta chains below, sequenced in a study of blood T cell repertoires in COVID-19. Clones were sequenced by immunoSEQ multiplex PCR, and TCRdb holds only the in-frame ones, with some missing. The top ten clones hold about 14% of a sample with approximately 49,000 clones, 82% of them seen once. Sequencing input: peripheral blood. These receptors were obtained from a human donor with acute or convalescent COVID-19. The donor label of this sample is uncertain.

CDR3 amino acids: CASRDQGANYGYTF. In DNA, the CDR3 is TGCGCCAGCAGAGACCAGGGTGCTAACTATGGCTACACCTTC. This chain joins TRBV10-2 and TRBJ1-2; D is perhaps TRBD1 (5 bases). This CDR3 has 14 residues. The V end was cut by 6 bases, the J end by 0 bases, with 11 bases between. CDR1 and CDR2 (germline): WSHSY, SAAADI.

The gene calls are TRBV5-6 and TRBJ2-4, with 14 bases identical to TRBD2. This CDR3 is 15 amino acids long. Per the germline V gene, CDR1 is SGHDT and CDR2 is YYEEEE. V shed 1 base and J 10 bases; nucleotides not matched to a gene: 4. As DNA, the CDR3 is TGTGCCAGCAGCTTGCGGGGACTAGCGGGAGAGATTCAGTACTTC. Its translation: CASSLRGLAGEIQYF.

This clone was picked up a small number of times. This rearrangement joins TRBV20-1 to TRBJ1-1; a weak D match, TRBD1 (6 bases). This CDR3 has 17 amino acids. Trimming removed 3 bases at V and 3 bases at J, with 23 bases between. Per germline, CDR1 DFQATT and CDR2 SNEGSKA (reference sequence). CDR3 sequence reads: CSASSGTPGVSYTEAFF. The DNA for the CDR3 is TGCAGTGCTAGTTCGGGGACACCTGGGGTTTCTTACACTGAAGCTTTCTTT.

V is TRBV9 and J is TRBJ2-2, with D possibly being TRBD1 (6 bases). Germline CDR1 reads SGDLS; CDR2 reads YYNGEE. The V and J ends lost 0 bases and 3 bases respectively, with 21 bases between them. This CDR3 is 19 amino acids long. The CDR3 reads CASSVATRTGLTHTGELFF. The CDR3 coding sequence is TGTGCCAGCAGCGTAGCTACCCGAACAGGGCTTACGCACACCGGGGAGCTGTTTTTT.

The chain links TRBV13 to TRBJ1-1; TRBD1 agrees at 7 bases. This CDR3 has 14 amino acids. V shed 3 bases and J 3 bases; nucleotides not matched to a gene: 4. Germline CDR1 and CDR2: PRHDT and FYEKMQ (reference sequence). The CDR3, as DNA: TGTGCCAGCAGCTTTGCTACAGGGGACACTGAAGCTTTCTTT. Translation: CASSFATGDTEAFF.

This chain uses TRBV19 with TRBJ2-5; D possibly corresponds to TRBD1 (5 bases). Germline V gene sequence: CDR1 LNHDA, CDR2 SQIVND (reference sequence). Trimming pared 5 bases from V and 4 bases from J, leaving 8 bases between. The CDR3 consists of 12 residues. The CDR3 reads CASSSQGETQYF. CDR3 bases: TGTGCCAGTAGTTCTCAGGGAGAGACCCAGTACTTC.

The chain combines TRBV19 with TRBJ2-7; D uncertain. Trimming pared 3 bases from V and 0 bases from J, leaving 6 bases between. The CDR3 sequence is 13 residues long. Germline values: CDR1 LNHDA, CDR2 SQIVND (reference sequence). CDR3 nucleotide sequence: TGTGCCAGTAGTATTCCCGGCTCCTACGAGCAGTACTTC. This gives the protein CASSIPGSYEQYF.

This clone was detected a few times. The chain has TRBV28 and TRBJ1-5, with TRBD1 identical over 7 bases. The germline V gene encodes CDR1 MDHEN and CDR2 SYDVKM. Trimming took 6 bases from V and 7 from J; bases not matched to a gene: 6. The CDR3 is 13 amino acids. This CDR3 reads CASRRGGAQPQHF. DNA of the CDR3: TGTGCCAGCAGACGAGGGGGCGCCCAGCCCCAGCATTTT. Filled out from reference TRBV28 and TRBJ1-5, the complete variable domain reads DVKVTQSSRYLVKRTGEKVFLECVQDMDHENMFWYRQDPGLGLRLIYFSYDVKMKEKGDIPEGYSVSREKKERFSLILESASTNQTSMYLCASRRGGAQPQHFGDGTRLSIL.

V usage is TRBV19 and J usage is TRBJ2-1; possible D gene TRBD2, 5 bases. This CDR3 comprises 15 residues. Germline values: CDR1 LNHDA, CDR2 SQIVND (reference sequence). V shed 5 bases and J shed 6 bases, with 17 bases lying between them. The CDR3: CASSPGKGRVNEQFF. The DNA for the CDR3 is TGTGCCAGTAGTCCCGGGAAGGGTCGGGTCAATGAGCAGTTCTTC.

The V and J genes are TRBV28 and TRBJ1-3; 7 nucleotides align to TRBD1. Germline lookup yields CDR1 MDHEN and CDR2 SYDVKM. Trimming removed 5 bases from V and 0 bases from J; junction bases left unmatched: 4. The CDR3 spans 15 residues. The CDR3 DNA follows: TGTGCCAGCAGTGAGGGGACAGCCTCTGGAAACACCATATATTTT. Protein: CASSEGTASGNTIYF. Together with reference TRBV28 and TRBJ1-3, the CDR3 gives the full variable domain: DVKVTQSSRYLVKRTGEKVFLECVQDMDHENMFWYRQDPGLGLRLIYFSYDVKMKEKGDIPEGYSVSREKKERFSLILESASTNQTSMYLCASSEGTASGNTIYFGEGSWLTVV.

The chain links TRBV4-2 to TRBJ1-5; D gene ambiguous. The CDR3 covers 15 residues. Per the germline V gene, CDR1 is LGHNA and CDR2 is YNFKEQ. With 0 bases removed from V and 6 bases from J, the gap between germline ends came to 12 bases. CDR3 in DNA: TGTGCCAGCAGCCAAGACGAGGGTGTGGTTCAGCCCCAGCATTTT. This gives the protein CASSQDEGVVQPQHF.

J is TRBJ2-1 and V is TRBV9, with D maybe TRBD1 (6 bases). This CDR3 comprises 14 residues. CDR1 and CDR2 from the germline V gene are SGDLS and YYNGEE. V gave up 2 bases and J gave up 5 bases, with 11 bases separating them. The CDR3 DNA is TGTGCCAGCAGCGTTTGGGGGCGGGACAATGAGCAGTTCTTC. Protein sequence: CASSVWGRDNEQFF.

This sequence joins TRBV19 and TRBJ1-2; unclear D gene. V lost 7 bases, J lost 10 bases, and 25 bases lay in between. The CDR3 runs 15 residues. Germline values: CDR1 LNHDA, CDR2 SQIVND (reference sequence). This CDR3 reads CASTPRTGGLQDYTF. The CDR3 bases are TGTGCCAGTACTCCGAGGACGGGAGGACTGCAAGACTACACCTTC.

The chain links TRBV3-1 (or the pseudogene TRBV3-2) to TRBJ1-1; D is possibly TRBD1 (6 bases). Trimming stripped 0 bases from V and 3 bases from J, with 14 bases between. CDR3 length: 16 residues. Germline-derived CDR1 and CDR2 are LGHDT and YNNKEL (reference sequence). The CDR3 region is CASSQDGRGTHTEAFF. DNA for the CDR3: TGTGCCAGCAGCCAAGACGGCAGGGGAACTCACACTGAAGCTTTCTTT.

This chain links TRBV10-3 with TRBJ1-1; D ambiguous. The CDR3 contains 21 residues. Germline CDR1 ENHRY, CDR2 SYGVKD. V was cut by 4 bases and J by 4 bases, with 34 bases left in between. The chain's CDR3 is CAISGSILRPQSPKSSTEAFF. Written as DNA, the CDR3 is TGTGCCATCAGTGGTAGTATACTACGGCCCCAATCCCCAAAATCGAGCACTGAAGCTTTCTTT.

The chain is built from TRBV5-3 and TRBJ2-1; 7 nucleotides agree with TRBD1. TRBV5-3 is identified as an open reading frame with a role that is uncertain. The CDR3 extends over 14 amino acids. J lost 7 bases, V lost 4 bases, and 8 bases had no gene match. In nucleotides, the CDR3 is TGTGCCAGAAGCGCCCCGGGACAGAATAATGAGCAGTTCTTC. Amino acid sequence: CARSAPGQNNEQFF.

The CDR3 is CATGDSVNTEAFF. The CDR3 region has the DNA TGTGCCACCGGGGACAGTGTGAACACTGAAGCTTTCTTT. The chain is built from TRBV28 and TRBJ1-1, with 7 nucleotides matching TRBD1. This CDR3 contains 13 residues. With 10 bases clipped from V and 0 bases from J, the junction kept 5 bases outside the gene matches. Germline CDR1 is MDHEN and CDR2 is SYDVKM. Complete variable domain (other parts from reference TRBV28 and TRBJ1-1): DVKVTQSSRYLVKRTGEKVFLECVQDMDHENMFWYRQDPGLGLRLIYFSYDVKMKEKGDIPEGYSVSREKKERFSLILESASTNQTSMYLCATGDSVNTEAFFGQGTRLTVV.

This chain connects TRBV25-1 to TRBJ2-3; weak D call: TRBD2 (7 bases). Trimming shortened V by 3 bases and J by 8 bases, and 18 bases separated the two germline ends. CDR3 length: 15 amino acids. Germline CDR1 is MGHDK and CDR2 is SYGVNS. CDR3 coding DNA: TGTGCCAGCAGTGATCTTGGACTAGGGGGGAGTACGCAGTATTTT. This codes for CASSDLGLGGSTQYF. Full variable domain (missing parts from reference TRBV25-1 and TRBJ2-3): EADIYQTPRYLVIGTGKKITLECSQTMGHDKMYWYQQDPGMELHLIHYSYGVNSTEKGDLSSESTVSRIRTEHFPLTLESARPSHTSQYLCASSDLGLGGSTQYFGPGTRLTVL.

On this clone: One end of the junction varies from germline; a read error may be responsible. The chain combines TRBV9 with TRBJ2-1, with 9 bases lining up with TRBD2. Germline loops: CDR1 SGDLS, CDR2 YYNGEE. The CDR3 has 16 residues. The CDR3 is CARSAGGRGPYNEQFF. Here the CDR3 DNA reads TGTGCCCGCAGCGCGGGGGGGCGGGGGCCCTACAATGAGCAGTTCTTC.